Below, 3 T cell receptor beta chains from the same sample are listed, as sequenced in a study of cytomegalovirus exposure and HLA in healthy donors. It was with 60 Vbeta and 13 Jbeta primers that the PCR ran. Generated by immunoSEQ multiplex PCR, the TCRdb table keeps only in-frame clones and is missing some. Of more than 100,000 clones in the sample, over 60% were seen once. Sequencing input: PBMCs. The source is a woman aged 40 to 50 in good health and CMV-seropositive.

The V gene is TRBV6-5, the J gene TRBJ1-2; tentatively, D is TRBD1 (6 bases). CDR1 and CDR2 (germline): MNHEY, SVGAGI. V was pared by 2 bases and J by 2 bases, with 12 bases between. This CDR3 spans 15 amino acids. The CDR3 region has the DNA TGTGCCAGCAGTTACACCTACAGGGCAAACTATGGCTACACCTTC. Translation: CASSYTYRANYGYTF.

This clone was seen only a few times. The chain joins TRBV7-2 to TRBJ1-3; D possibly corresponds to TRBD1 (5 bases). Germline CDR1 and CDR2: SGHTA and FQGNSA. V shed 5 bases and J shed 4 bases, with 12 bases lying between them. The CDR3 runs to 14 residues. The CDR3 region is CASSPFGGGNTIYF. The CDR3 DNA follows: TGTGCCAGCAGCCCCTTCGGGGGAGGAAACACCATATATTTT. Drawing the rest from reference TRBV7-2 and TRBJ1-3, the complete variable domain is GAGVSQSPSNKVTEKGKDVELRCDPISGHTALYWYRQSLGQGLEFLIYFQGNSAPDKSGLPSDRFSAERTGGSVSTLTIQRTQQEDSAVYLCASSPFGGGNTIYFGEGSWLTVV.

The count of this clone is one. The chain combines TRBV9 with TRBJ1-3; perhaps TRBD1 as D (6 bases). The CDR3 spans 12 residues. Germline CDR1 is SGDLS and CDR2 is YYNGEE. Trimming pared 6 bases from V and 2 bases from J, leaving 6 bases between. The DNA for the CDR3 is TGTGCCAGCAACAGGGCTGGAAACACCATATATTTT. It specifies CASNRAGNTIYF.